What follows are 26 T cell receptor beta chains derived from one specimen sequenced in a study of blood T cell repertoires in COVID-19. Clones were read by immunoSEQ multiplex PCR, and TCRdb kept only the in-frame ones, dropping some. This table holds 210,000 or so clones, around 80% found once. Input material: PBMCs or T cells enriched from blood (not recorded which). Receptors originate from a middle-aged woman with acute COVID-19.

This clone has a handful of counts. The chain recombines TRBV5-5 with TRBJ2-2; 11 nucleotides match TRBD2. CDR1 is SGHKS, CDR2 YYEKEE, per germline (reference sequence). V shed 3 bases and J 1 base; nucleotides not matched to a gene: 2. The CDR3 is 16 amino acids. Here the CDR3 DNA reads TGTGCCAGCAGCTCGCTAGCGGGAGGGAACACCGGGGAGCTGTTTTTT. The encoded protein is CASSSLAGGNTGELFF.

This chain joins TRBV18 and TRBJ2-1; 9 bases align to TRBD2. J was trimmed by 8 bases and V by 6 bases; bases with no gene match: 11. Per germline, CDR1 KGHSH and CDR2 LQKENI. This CDR3 region has 15 residues. The CDR3 sequence: CASSRSSGSMDEQFF. CDR3 in DNA: TGTGCCAGCTCTCGGAGTAGCGGGAGTATGGATGAGCAGTTCTTC. The complete variable domain, with remaining parts taken from reference TRBV18 and TRBJ2-1, reads NAGVMQNPRHLVRRRGQEARLRCSPMKGHSHVYWYRQLPEEGLKFMVYLQKENIIDESGMPKERFSAEFPKEGPSILRIQQVVRGDSAAYFCASSRSSGSMDEQFFGPGTRLTVL.

This CDR3 is CASSWLQGEYTEAFF. DNA for the CDR3: TGTGCCAGCAGCTGGTTACAGGGGGAGTACACTGAAGCTTTCTTT. V and J are TRBV9 and TRBJ1-1, with TRBD1 identical over 8 bases. Trimming at V came to 4 bases and at J to 3 bases, leaving 8 bases not matched to a gene. There are 15 residues in the CDR3. From germline, CDR1 is SGDLS and CDR2 YYNGEE.

This chain links TRBV7-3 with TRBJ2-4; 14 bases map to TRBD2. The V segment lost 2 bases and the J segment 8 bases; nucleotides outside the gene matches: 2. This CDR3 has 15 amino acids. Germline V lookup: CDR1 SGHTA, CDR2 FQGTGA. CDR3 in amino acids: CASSLLGLAGDIQYF. The CDR3 DNA reads TGTGCCAGCAGCTTACTGGGACTAGCGGGAGACATTCAGTACTTC.

J is TRBJ2-6 and V is TRBV9; 8 bases align to TRBD1. J gave up 0 bases and V 1 base, and 9 bases lay outside the gene matches. Germline loops: CDR1 SGDLS, CDR2 YYNGEE. This CDR3 region has 19 residues. CDR3 residues: CASSVLSGQGRSGANVLTF. CDR3 in DNA: TGTGCCAGCAGCGTACTATCCGGACAGGGTCGCTCTGGGGCCAACGTCCTGACTTTC. Drawing the rest from reference TRBV9 and TRBJ2-6, the complete variable domain is DSGVTQTPKHLITATGQRVTLRCSPRSGDLSVYWYQQSLDQGLQFLIQYYNGEERAKGNILERFSAQQFPDLHSELNLSSLELGDSALYFCASSVLSGQGRSGANVLTFGAGSRLTVL.

The chain recombines TRBV19 with TRBJ1-1; the D gene is possibly TRBD1 (6 bases). CDR1 and CDR2 from the germline V gene are LNHDA and SQIVND (reference sequence). The CDR3 sequence is 12 residues long. Between the trimmed V and J ends, which lost 5 bases and 5 bases, there was a span of 9 bases. CDR3 nucleotide sequence: TGTGCCAGTAGTGTACAGGGTACTGAAGCTTTCTTT. It codes for CASSVQGTEAFF.

This clone occurred a few times. The chain carries TRBV2 and TRBJ2-7, with D maybe TRBD2 (6 bases). The germline V gene encodes CDR1 SNHLY and CDR2 FYNNEI. This CDR3 comprises 13 residues. The ends were cut back, 8 bases at V and 2 bases at J, with 13 bases in the middle. CDR3 protein: CASGGLITYEQYF. For the CDR3, the DNA is TGTGCCAGCGGGGGACTGATTACCTACGAGCAGTACTTC.

This sequence joins TRBV11-2 and TRBJ2-2, with D perhaps matching TRBD1 (5 bases). Trimming shortened V by 4 bases and J by 4 bases, and 10 bases separated the two germline ends. The length of the CDR3 is 14 residues. Germline values: CDR1 SGHAT, CDR2 FQNNGV. CDR3 protein: CASSSGQLTGELFF. CDR3 coding DNA: TGTGCCAGCAGCTCCGGACAACTCACCGGGGAGCTGTTTTTT. Using reference TRBV11-2 and TRBJ2-2 for the parts outside the CDR3, the full variable domain is EAGVAQSPRYKIIEKRQSVAFWCNPISGHATLYWYQQILGQGPKLLIQFQNNGVVDDSQLPKDRFSAERLKGVDSTLKIQPAKLEDSAVYLCASSSGQLTGELFFGEGSRLTVL.

CDR3 in DNA: TGTGCCAGCAGCGTCAGAGGGACTGGAAACACCATATATTTT. Translated: CASSVRGTGNTIYF. V is TRBV9 and J is TRBJ1-3, with unresolved D. This CDR3 spans 14 amino acids. V was clipped by 2 bases and J by 2 bases, with 8 bases between them. The germline V gene encodes CDR1 SGDLS and CDR2 YYNGEE.

Note on this clone: Other DNA variants within this sample encode the same CDR3. The V gene is TRBV15, the J gene TRBJ1-1; no clear D gene. V dropped 0 bases and J dropped 3 bases, with 5 bases sitting between them. The length of the CDR3 is 13 residues. Germline values: CDR1 LNHNV, CDR2 YYDKDF (reference sequence). The CDR3 DNA sequence: TGTGCCACCAGCAGAGACCGGGACACTGAAGCTTTCTTT. Residues: CATSRDRDTEAFF.

The V call is TRBV4-3, the J call TRBJ1-2, with 7 bases aligning to TRBD1. The germline CDR1 and CDR2 sequences are LGHNA and YSLEER. This CDR3 has 13 amino acids. With 2 bases clipped from V and 7 bases from J, the junction kept 4 bases outside the gene matches. The CDR3 sequence is CASSQQTGLGYTF. The CDR3 DNA follows: TGCGCCAGCAGCCAACAGACAGGGCTTGGCTACACCTTC.

The rearrangement links TRBV28 to TRBJ2-4; TRBD2 might be the D (6 bases). Trimming pared 7 bases from V and 1 base from J, leaving 14 bases between. The CDR3 extends over 15 amino acids. Germline V gene data show CDR1 as MDHEN and CDR2 as SYDVKM. Written as DNA, the CDR3 is TGTGCCAGCACTACCCGACGGGGGGCCAAAAACATTCAGTACTTC. Translating it yields CASTTRRGAKNIQYF.

The V call is TRBV27, the J call TRBJ1-4; D not resolved. This CDR3 contains 15 residues. The germline V and J ends were trimmed by 4 bases and 0 bases, with 9 bases remaining between them. Germline CDR1 is MNHEY and CDR2 is SMNVEV (reference sequence). The CDR3 DNA reads as TGTGCCAGCAGTTCCTCGCGTGCAACTAATGAAAAACTGTTTTTT. Translation: CASSSSRATNEKLFF.

This chain links TRBV6-6 with TRBJ2-2; TRBD1 agrees at 9 bases. V shed 5 bases, J shed 7 bases, and the junction held 5 bases outside the gene matches. This CDR3 has 14 residues. CDR1 MNHNY and CDR2 SVGAGI come from the germline V gene (reference sequence). CDR3 bases: TGTGCCAGCAGTCAGGACAGGGGTAACGGGGAGCTGTTTTTT. Translating gives CASSQDRGNGELFF.

This chain links TRBV11-2 with TRBJ1-1, with D tentatively TRBD1 (5 bases). The V end was cut by 0 bases, the J end by 3 bases, with 11 bases between. Germline V gives CDR1 SGHAT, CDR2 FQNNGV. This CDR3 spans 15 amino acids. This chain's CDR3 is CASSLDEDIDTEAFF. CDR3 DNA: TGTGCCAGCAGCTTAGATGAGGACATTGACACTGAAGCTTTCTTT.

V is TRBV6-5 and J is TRBJ1-2; D is unresolved. Germline V gene data show CDR1 as MNHEY and CDR2 as SVGAGI. Trimming pared 0 bases from V and 5 bases from J, leaving 10 bases between. The CDR3 sequence is 14 residues long. CDR3 in DNA: TGTGCCAGCAGTTACTCGACGAGAGGGTATGGCTACACCTTC. Protein: CASSYSTRGYGYTF.

The chain joins TRBV18 to TRBJ1-1; no clear D gene. CDR1 is KGHSH, CDR2 LQKENI, per germline. The CDR3 spans 13 residues. Trimming removed 3 bases from V and 4 bases from J, with 9 bases in between. CDR3 residues: CASSPVEATEAFF. The CDR3 nucleotides are TGTGCCAGCTCACCCGTCGAAGCCACTGAAGCTTTCTTT.

The chain joins TRBV4-1 to TRBJ2-5; TRBD1 might be the D (6 bases). CDR1 is MGHRA, CDR2 YSYEKL, per germline. This CDR3 spans 14 amino acids. The V gene lost 1 base and the J gene lost 3 bases, with 9 bases spanning the gap. The CDR3, as DNA: TGCGCCAGCAGCCAAGGGGCAGGGGAAGAGACCCAGTACTTC. Translation gives CASSQGAGEETQYF.

This clone was detected only once. This rearrangement joins TRBV7-8 to TRBJ1-1; TRBD1 might be the D (6 bases). Germline CDR1 is SGHVS and CDR2 is FQNEAQ. The CDR3 contains 12 residues. The V and J ends lost 6 bases and 10 bases respectively, with 15 bases between them. For the CDR3, the DNA is TGTGCCAGCAGATCGGGGGGGGCCGGAGCTTTCTTT. Translated: CASRSGGAGAFF.

The gene calls are TRBV2 and TRBJ1-2; possible D gene TRBD1, 5 bases. From germline, CDR1 is SNHLY and CDR2 FYNNEI. This CDR3 contains 13 residues. V was clipped by 4 bases and J by 4 bases, with 10 bases between them. CDR3 region: CASSAFQGYGYTF. The CDR3 DNA sequence: TGTGCCAGCAGTGCTTTTCAGGGCTATGGCTACACCTTC.

CDR3 residues: CASSALGRNWGTDTQYF. The CDR3 region has the DNA TGTGCCAGCAGCGCACTTGGGAGGAATTGGGGCACAGATACGCAGTATTTT. V and J are TRBV9 and TRBJ2-3, with a possible D match to TRBD2 (6 bases). CDR1 and CDR2 from the germline V gene are SGDLS and YYNGEE. The CDR3 totals 17 residues. Trimming removed 3 bases from V and 1 base from J, with 18 bases in between.

In this sample, this clone turned up once. The chain has TRBV21-1 and TRBJ1-4; whether TRBD1, the table's D call, matches the DNA was not checked. TRBV21-1 is a pseudogene segment. The CDR3 is 17 residues long. CDR3 in amino acids: CASSKGQGESTNEKLFF. The DNA of the CDR3 is TGTGCCAGCAGCAAAGGTCAGGGGGAATCGACTAATGAAAAACTGTTTTTT.

This clone was counted a few times. V usage is TRBV28 and J usage is TRBJ1-2; no reliable D call. V was cut by 7 bases and J by 2 bases, with 8 bases left in between. CDR1 and CDR2 (germline): MDHEN, SYDVKM. The CDR3 is 12 amino acids. The CDR3 DNA sequence: TGTGCCAGCAAAACACCCAACTATGGCTACACCTTC. This encodes CASKTPNYGYTF.

V usage is TRBV9 and J usage is TRBJ2-5, with TRBD1 as a possible D gene (5 bases). The CDR3 length is 11 residues. The germline V gene encodes CDR1 SGDLS and CDR2 YYNGEE. Trimming took off 4 bases at V and 7 bases at J, with 8 bases between the two ends. CDR3 coding DNA: TGTGCCAGCAGCTCCCAGGGGACCCAGTACTTC. Translation: CASSSQGTQYF.

The chain carries TRBV5-1 and TRBJ1-6; TRBD1 is a possible D gene (6 bases). CDR1 SGHRS and CDR2 YFSETQ come from the germline V gene. V dropped 4 bases and J dropped 7 bases, with 12 bases sitting between them. CDR3 length: 14 residues. As DNA, the CDR3 is TGCGCCAGCAGCCCCGGGCAGGGGAATTCACCCCTCCACTTT. It specifies CASSPGQGNSPLHF.

The chain uses TRBV2 and TRBJ2-1; the match to TRBD1 covers 11 bases. Germline assignment: CDR1 SNHLY and CDR2 FYNNEI. The CDR3 loop spans 14 amino acids. V lost 4 bases and J lost 7; bases outside the gene matches: 3. This chain's CDR3 is CASSVGTGGNEQFF. The DNA for the CDR3 is TGTGCCAGCAGTGTGGGGACAGGGGGAAATGAGCAGTTCTTC.